This is a list of T cell receptor beta chains from one sample in a study of T cells expressing NK-cell markers. TCRdb re-analyzed the 5' RACE reads; it lists each CDR3 protein once, without DNA. This table lists 300,000 to 450,000 distinct CDR3 sequences. The sample taken for sequencing was blood T cells: a sorted CD56 or NKG2C T cell subset, CD4+ or CD8+ T cells, or bulk PBMC T cells (not recorded which). The source is a man aged 18-75 years in good health. CDR3s include the opening cysteine and the closing phenylalanine or tryptophan.

J: TRBJ1-3; V: TRBV6-5; CDR3: CASSFGSSGNTIYF
J: TRBJ1-5; V: TRBV29-1; CDR3: CSAGGGNQPQHF
J: TRBJ2-2; V: TRBV11-1; CDR3: CASRSRVNTGELFF
J: TRBJ2-7; V: TRBV9; CDR3: CASSVSFRQQGFDYEQYF
J: TRBJ2-3; V: TRBV12-3/TRBV12-4; CDR3: CASSFGTGKNTQYF
J: TRBJ1-1; V: TRBV29-1; CDR3: CSVHQGWTEAFF
J: TRBJ2-1; V: TRBV6-1; CDR3: CASSLHGGQGQFVQFF
J: TRBJ2-1; V: TRBV3-1; CDR3: CASSHNYRGNEQFF
J: TRBJ2-6; V: TRBV5-4; CDR3: CASSIALGGQPFGANVLTF
J: TRBJ1-4; V: TRBV6-5; CDR3: CASSYQVGPNEKLFF
J: TRBJ2-4; V: TRBV6-5; CDR3: CASSSRGVDGKNIQYF
J: TRBJ2-7; V: TRBV3-1; CDR3: CASSPPGRSSYEQYF
J: TRBJ2-5; V: TRBV6-5; CDR3: CASNSYSSETQYF
J: TRBJ2-5; V: TRBV11-3; CDR3: CASSLGWGETQYF
J: TRBJ2-1; V: TRBV15; CDR3: CATSRDFVTMDEQFF
J: TRBJ2-7; V: TRBV7-2; CDR3: CASSYLRGDEQYF
J: TRBJ2-1; V: TRBV30; CDR3: CAWSVDSGGAREQFF
J: TRBJ1-1; V: TRBV18; CDR3: CASSPTQARGVMNTEAFF
J: TRBJ2-5; V: TRBV15; CDR3: CATSRGGPVATQYF
J: TRBJ1-4; V: TRBV7-3; CDR3: CASSLWGEKLFF
J: TRBJ1-1; V: TRBV15; CDR3: CATSSFQGADTEAFF
J: TRBJ2-3; V: TRBV7-8; CDR3: CASSLAVRDTQYF
J: TRBJ2-7; V: TRBV6-2/TRBV6-3; CDR3: CASSYMALGYYEQYF
J: TRBJ2-6; V: TRBV11-2; CDR3: CASSPVRSGANVLTF
J: TRBJ2-5; V: TRBV5-1; CDR3: CASSLTGRETQYF
J: TRBJ1-2; V: TRBV6-5; CDR3: CASSYDSSSYGYTF
J: TRBJ2-1; V: TRBV5-1; CDR3: CASSLPKAAGTGGSYNEQFF
J: TRBJ2-5; V: TRBV4-2; CDR3: CASSQDTPSGGQETQYF
J: TRBJ1-6; V: TRBV6-5; CDR3: CASSYARWGDSPLHF
J: TRBJ2-3; V: TRBV2; CDR3: CASSDYGTSTQYF
J: TRBJ2-7; V: TRBV29-1; CDR3: CSVGESGGYEQYF
J: TRBJ1-2; V: TRBV30; CDR3: CAWSAYTGVGGYTF
J: TRBJ2-3; V: TRBV4-2; CDR3: CASSPRGPLAGGSVDTQYF
J: TRBJ2-6; V: TRBV7-2; CDR3: CASSSGTSGANVLTF
J: TRBJ1-6; V: TRBV20-1; CDR3: CSARDPVTGWDSPLHF
J: TRBJ1-4; V: TRBV18; CDR3: CASSPGDKTTNEKLFF
J: TRBJ2-2; V: TRBV6-1; CDR3: CATRLGHSNTGELFF
J: TRBJ1-3; V: TRBV7-9; CDR3: CASRRDRTNTIYF
J: TRBJ2-5; V: TRBV4-1; CDR3: CASSQFGPETQYF
J: TRBJ1-5; V: TRBV5-1; CDR3: CASSSETGEQPQHF
J: TRBJ2-7; V: TRBV7-9; CDR3: CASIRDRGSYEQYF
J: TRBJ1-5; V: TRBV2; CDR3: CASRRRPGQTNQPQHF
J: TRBJ2-2; V: TRBV6-4; CDR3: CASSIIMGTGELFF
J: TRBJ1-1; V: TRBV7-2; CDR3: CASSLVQGVAFF
J: TRBJ1-1; V: TRBV21-1; CDR3: CASSKGAGGVEVTEAFF
J: TRBJ2-2; V: TRBV18; CDR3: CASSTSHSNTGELFF
J: TRBJ2-4; V: TRBV14; CDR3: CASSQLGLAKNIQYF
J: TRBJ2-5; V: TRBV11-2; CDR3: CASSLRGAGGWYQETQYF
J: TRBJ2-1; V: TRBV18; CDR3: CASSPLPGPEYNEQFF
J: TRBJ2-2; V: TRBV6-5; CDR3: CASSYSWSSRGTGELFF
J: TRBJ2-5; V: TRBV6-5; CDR3: CASSSAGELQETQYF